A single sample is the source of the 11 T cell receptor beta chains below, sequenced in a study of blood T cell repertoires in COVID-19. TCRdb keeps only in-frame clones here, not all; method: immunoSEQ multiplex PCR. Among around 100,000 clones, 70% to 90% were seen once, and the ten largest hold approximately 5%. Sequencing was done on a sample of peripheral blood. The source is a human donor in a cohort sampled during active COVID-19.

The chain carries TRBV7-9 and TRBJ2-3, with TRBD1 as a possible D gene (5 bases). Trimming pared 5 bases from V and 4 bases from J, leaving 10 bases between. Germline values: CDR1 SEHNR, CDR2 FQNEAQ (reference sequence). The CDR3 spans 13 residues. For the CDR3, the DNA is TGTGCCAGCAGCGCAGACAGTTCAGATACGCAGTATTTT. It codes for CASSADSSDTQYF.

In its sample, this clone was seen many times. The gene calls are TRBV2 and TRBJ1-2; the D gene is possibly TRBD1 (5 bases). The CDR3 is made up of 12 amino acids. CDR1 is SNHLY and CDR2 is FYNNEI in the germline V gene. V dropped 4 bases and J dropped 8 bases, with 11 bases sitting between them. CDR3: CASSVSGLGYTF. CDR3 sequence (DNA): TGTGCCAGCAGTGTGTCAGGGCTCGGCTACACCTTC.

The genes are TRBV5-1 and TRBJ1-1; a possible D gene is TRBD1 (6 bases). The CDR3 loop spans 12 amino acids. CDR1 SGHRS and CDR2 YFSETQ come from the germline V gene. V dropped 4 bases and J dropped 5 bases, with 9 bases sitting between them. CDR3 sequence (DNA): TGCGCCAGCAGCAGAGGACAGACTGAAGCTTTCTTT. It codes for CASSRGQTEAFF.

The chain links TRBV19 to TRBJ1-2; 8 bases are a match to TRBD1. The ends lost 3 bases at V and 5 bases at J; junction bases unmatched: 8. The germline V gene has CDR1 LNHDA and CDR2 SQIVND (reference sequence). The CDR3 spans 15 residues. The CDR3 reads CASSIGTGGVYGYTF. The CDR3 bases are TGTGCCAGTAGTATTGGAACAGGGGGAGTGTATGGCTACACCTTC.

The chain couples TRBV14 to TRBJ2-1; TRBD2 matches at 15 bases. With V trimmed by 3 bases and J by 0 bases, 3 bases remained unmatched. The CDR3 totals 18 residues. Germline V gene lookup returns CDR1 SGHDN and CDR2 FVKESK. The CDR3 region is CASSQGLAGGSSYNEQFF. Written as DNA, the CDR3 is TGTGCCAGCAGCCAGGGACTAGCGGGGGGATCCTCCTACAATGAGCAGTTCTTC.

The rearrangement uses TRBV5-4 and TRBJ1-4; 10 bases map to TRBD1. The ends lost 4 bases at V and 6 bases at J; junction bases unmatched: 9. Germline assignment: CDR1 SGHNT and CDR2 YYREEE (reference sequence). This CDR3 has 16 amino acids. As DNA, the CDR3 is TGTGCCAGCAGCCCAAGCTACGGGACAGGGGATGAAAAACTGTTTTTT. Protein sequence: CASSPSYGTGDEKLFF.

The rearrangement joins TRBV2 to TRBJ2-7; 9 bases match TRBD2. V was clipped by 1 base and J by 7 bases; unmatched bases: 8. CDR1 and CDR2 from the germline V gene are SNHLY and FYNNEI. The CDR3 contains 15 residues. This CDR3 is CASSEVRGGAGEQYF. CDR3 coding DNA: TGTGCCAGCAGTGAAGTGCGCGGGGGGGCAGGAGAGCAGTACTTC. Full variable domain (remainder filled in from reference TRBV2 and TRBJ2-7): EPEVTQTPSHQVTQMGQEVILRCVPISNHLYFYWYRQILGQKVEFLVSFYNNEISEKSEIFDDQFSVERPDGSNFTLKIRSTKLEDSAMYFCASSEVRGGAGEQYFGPGTRLTVT.

The chain combines TRBV6-5 with TRBJ1-2; 10 positions agree with TRBD1. Germline V gene lookup returns CDR1 MNHEY and CDR2 SVGAGI. The V and J ends lost 6 bases and 6 bases, in that order; junction bases with no gene match: 7. There are 14 residues in the CDR3. The CDR3 reads CASRLGQGKNGYTF. For the CDR3, the DNA is TGTGCCAGCAGATTGGGACAGGGGAAGAATGGCTACACCTTC.

The V and J genes are TRBV12-3 or TRBV12-4 and TRBJ2-2, with D unclear. The CDR3 spans 12 residues. Trimming stripped 3 bases from V and 6 bases from J, with 5 bases between. The CDR3 bases are TGTGCCAGCAGTTTTGAGGCCGGGGAGCTGTTTTTT. Its protein is CASSFEAGELFF.

The chain has TRBV9 and TRBJ1-5; the D gene is possibly TRBD1 (5 bases). The V gene's germline CDR1 is SGDLS and CDR2 YYNGEE. This CDR3 region has 11 residues. Trimming took 7 bases from V and 6 from J, leaving 8 bases between them. CDR3 region: CASGGSQPQHF. Here the CDR3 DNA reads TGTGCCAGCGGGGGGAGTCAGCCCCAGCATTTT.

J is TRBJ2-5 and V is TRBV5-1, with 7 positions matching TRBD1. CDR1 is SGHRS and CDR2 is YFSETQ in the germline V gene. V was pared by 4 bases and J by 2 bases, with 5 bases of the junction left unmatched. The CDR3 is 14 residues long. The DNA for the CDR3 is TGCGCCAGCAGCGAACAGGGGATACAAGAGACCCAGTACTTC. Amino acids: CASSEQGIQETQYF. The whole variable domain, remainder taken from reference TRBV5-1 and TRBJ2-5, is KAGVTQTPRYLIKTRGQQVTLSCSPISGHRSVSWYQQTPGQGLQFLFEYFSETQRNKGNFPGRFSGRQFSNSRSEMNVSTLELGDSALYLCASSEQGIQETQYFGPGTRLLVL.